The 23 T cell receptor beta chains presented below share a single source sample, sequenced in a study of blood T cell repertoires in COVID-19. TCRdb keeps only in-frame clones here, not all; method: immunoSEQ multiplex PCR. The table shows approximately 70,000 clones, with more than 70% occurring only once. The sequenced sample consisted of peripheral blood. These receptor sequences come from a woman aged 60-75 years with acute or convalescent COVID-19.

This sequence joins TRBV7-2 and TRBJ1-4; D perhaps matches TRBD1 (5 bases). V dropped 1 base and J dropped 10 bases, with 28 bases sitting between them. Germline loops: CDR1 SGHTA, CDR2 FQGNSA. The length of the CDR3 is 19 residues. The CDR3 loop reads CASSLGRGRLGGDRGKLFF. The CDR3 coding sequence is TGTGCCAGCAGCTTAGGGCGGGGCCGTCTAGGCGGGGATAGGGGAAAACTGTTTTTT.

V is TRBV5-1 and J is TRBJ2-7, with D perhaps TRBD1 (5 bases). The CDR3 is 13 amino acids. Germline CDR1 SGHRS, CDR2 YFSETQ. V was clipped by 1 base and J by 3 bases, with 8 bases between them. CDR3 DNA sequence: TGCGCCAGCAGCTTGTTAGGGGACTACGAGCAGTACTTC. Translating it yields CASSLLGDYEQYF.

V is TRBV3-1 (or the pseudogene TRBV3-2) and J is TRBJ1-2, with 9 bases matching TRBD1. Germline loops: CDR1 LGHDT, CDR2 YNNKEL (reference sequence). J gave up 3 bases and V 0 bases, and 2 bases lay outside the gene matches. CDR3 length: 15 residues. The CDR3, as DNA: TGTGCCAGCAGCCAAGACGGACAGGGGCACTATGGCTACACCTTC. Translation gives CASSQDGQGHYGYTF.

This clone was counted a single time. The chain links TRBV4-1 to TRBJ2-2, with D maybe TRBD2 (6 bases). The CDR3 is 10 amino acids. Germline CDR1 is MGHRA and CDR2 is YSYEKL. Trimming removed 8 bases from V and 8 bases from J, with 6 bases in between. CDR3: CASGRGELFF. The CDR3 DNA reads TGCGCCAGCGGGAGGGGGGAGCTGTTTTTT.

The chain combines TRBV9 with TRBJ1-4; D is ambiguous. The CDR3 sequence is 14 residues long. Trimming shortened V by 0 bases and J by 7 bases, and 10 bases separated the two germline ends. Germline lookup yields CDR1 SGDLS and CDR2 YYNGEE. In nucleotides, the CDR3 is TGTGCCAGCAGCGTAGGATATTGGCCTGAAAAACTGTTTTTT. Its protein product is CASSVGYWPEKLFF. Based on the CDR3 plus reference TRBV9 and TRBJ1-4, the full variable domain is DSGVTQTPKHLITATGQRVTLRCSPRSGDLSVYWYQQSLDQGLQFLIQYYNGEERAKGNILERFSAQQFPDLHSELNLSSLELGDSALYFCASSVGYWPEKLFFGSGTQLSVL.

In this sample, this clone turned up once. The chain employs TRBV7-2 and TRBJ2-3; 12 bases are a match to TRBD2. CDR1 SGHTA and CDR2 FQGNSA come from the germline V gene. Trimming cost V 3 bases and J 4 bases; bases outside gene matches: 2. This CDR3 comprises 15 residues. CDR3 protein: CASSFSSGGADTQYF. For the CDR3, the DNA is TGTGCCAGCAGCTTTTCTAGCGGGGGGGCAGATACGCAGTATTTT.

The rearrangement uses TRBV5-1 and TRBJ2-2; 9 bases agree with TRBD1. The germline V gene has CDR1 SGHRS and CDR2 YFSETQ. This CDR3 comprises 14 residues. V lost 4 bases, J lost 4 bases, and 2 bases stayed unmatched. CDR3 residues: CASSEGQGTGELFF. As DNA, the CDR3 is TGCGCCAGCAGCGAGGGACAGGGCACCGGGGAGCTGTTTTTT.

A single count supports this clone. The chain uses TRBV19 and TRBJ1-2; weak D call: TRBD1 (5 bases). The CDR3 has 13 residues. Germline assignment: CDR1 LNHDA and CDR2 SQIVND (reference sequence). V dropped 3 bases and J dropped 4 bases, with 9 bases sitting between them. This CDR3 reads CASSIGGTYGYTF. In DNA form, the CDR3 reads TGTGCCAGTAGTATTGGGGGGACCTATGGCTACACCTTC.

The chain is built from TRBV3-1 (or the pseudogene TRBV3-2) and TRBJ2-3, with D possibly TRBD2 on 5 matching bases. Germline V gene data show CDR1 as LGHDT and CDR2 as YNNKEL (reference sequence). Trimming shortened V by 1 base and J by 6 bases, and 8 bases separated the two germline ends. The CDR3 has 13 amino acids. CDR3 amino acids: CASSQGEHDTQYF. The CDR3 nucleotides read TGTGCCAGCAGCCAAGGGGAGCACGATACGCAGTATTTT.

The V call is TRBV10-2, the J call TRBJ2-7; a possible D gene is TRBD1 (6 bases). The germline V gene encodes CDR1 WSHSY and CDR2 SAAADI. The length of the CDR3 is 11 residues. V was pared by 8 bases and J by 9 bases, with 14 bases between. The CDR3 reads CASSPGVVQYF. In DNA form, the CDR3 reads TGCGCCAGCTCCCCAGGGGTCGTGCAGTACTTC.

The rearrangement uses TRBV29-1 and TRBJ1-2, with 8 bases aligning to TRBD1. This CDR3 comprises 11 residues. V shed 7 bases, J shed 2 bases, and the junction held 0 bases outside the gene matches. Germline V gene lookup returns CDR1 SQVTM and CDR2 ANQGSEA. The CDR3: CSGTGNYGYTF. In nucleotides, the CDR3 is TGCAGCGGGACAGGGAACTATGGCTACACCTTC.

The J gene is TRBJ2-1, the V gene TRBV11-2, with D possibly matching TRBD2 (6 bases). Germline values: CDR1 SGHAT, CDR2 FQNNGV. This CDR3 spans 17 amino acids. Trimming stripped 6 bases from V and 6 bases from J, with 24 bases between. The chain's CDR3 is CASRTTSRAYTSNEQFF. The DNA for the CDR3 is TGTGCCAGCAGAACGACTAGTCGTGCCTATACCTCCAATGAGCAGTTCTTC. The full variable domain, with the rest looked up from reference TRBV11-2 and TRBJ2-1, is EAGVAQSPRYKIIEKRQSVAFWCNPISGHATLYWYQQILGQGPKLLIQFQNNGVVDDSQLPKDRFSAERLKGVDSTLKIQPAKLEDSAVYLCASRTTSRAYTSNEQFFGPGTRLTVL.

This clone has only a few counts. The chain has TRBV9 and TRBJ2-7, with 12 bases fitting TRBD1. Germline V gives CDR1 SGDLS, CDR2 YYNGEE. This CDR3 has 14 residues. The trim removed 3 bases at V and 4 bases at J, leaving 2 bases unmatched. This CDR3 is CASSEGQGAYEQYF. As DNA, the CDR3 is TGTGCCAGCAGCGAGGGACAGGGGGCTTACGAGCAGTACTTC. The entire variable domain, with the rest obtained from reference TRBV9 and TRBJ2-7, is as follows: DSGVTQTPKHLITATGQRVTLRCSPRSGDLSVYWYQQSLDQGLQFLIQYYNGEERAKGNILERFSAQQFPDLHSELNLSSLELGDSALYFCASSEGQGAYEQYFGPGTRLTVT.

This clone was seen a single time. In nucleotides, the CDR3 is TGTGCCAGCAGCTCGGATGCCGGGGGGGCGGGTGACCAGCCCCAGCATTTT. Its translation: CASSSDAGGAGDQPQHF. The V call is TRBV7-2, the J call TRBJ1-5, with D maybe TRBD1 (6 bases). CDR3 length: 17 residues. Deletions cut 4 bases from V and 7 bases from J, with 23 bases between. Germline V lookup: CDR1 SGHTA, CDR2 FQGNSA.

The rearrangement links TRBV5-4 to TRBJ2-1; 15 bases are shared with TRBD2. Germline V gene data show CDR1 as SGHNT and CDR2 as YYREEE (reference sequence). The CDR3 is 17 residues long. V shed 4 bases and J 6 bases; nucleotides not matched to a gene: 8. CDR3 nucleotide sequence: TGTGCCAGCAGCCCGGGAGGACTAGCGGGGGGGCTCAATGAGCAGTTCTTC. The encoded protein is CASSPGGLAGGLNEQFF.

V and J are TRBV2 and TRBJ1-1; D gene uncertain. V lost 8 bases and J lost 10, with 20 bases in between. The CDR3 contains 13 residues. The germline V gene has CDR1 SNHLY and CDR2 FYNNEI. This CDR3 is CASWTPAEVGAFF. In DNA, the CDR3 is TGTGCCAGCTGGACCCCCGCGGAGGTCGGAGCTTTCTTT.

The chain recombines TRBV28 with TRBJ1-4; no reliable D call. Germline CDR1 MDHEN, CDR2 SYDVKM. The CDR3 spans 11 residues. Trimming took 3 bases from V and 6 from J, leaving 2 bases between them. CDR3 bases: TGTGCCAGCAGTTTCTATGAAAAACTGTTTTTT. Protein product: CASSFYEKLFF.

The rearrangement uses TRBV5-4 and TRBJ2-2; TRBD2 matches at 7 bases. Germline trimming cut 5 bases from V and 4 bases from J; bases unmatched to any gene: 2. This CDR3 is built from 13 residues. CDR1 is SGHNT, CDR2 YYREEE, per germline (reference sequence). The CDR3 coding sequence is TGTGCCAGCAGTCCGGGGGGCACCGGGGAGCTGTTTTTT. Translated, it gives CASSPGGTGELFF.

The chain joins TRBV21-1 to TRBJ2-2; the D call of TRBD1 is as the table states it, not checked on the DNA. TRBV21-1 constitutes a pseudogene. CDR3 length equals 19 residues. CDR3 loop: CASSKARGTANRNTGELFF. The CDR3 DNA sequence: TGTGCCAGCAGCAAAGCAAGGGGGACAGCCAACCGTAACACCGGGGAGCTGTTTTTT.

The chain uses TRBV7-2 and TRBJ2-3; the D gene is possibly TRBD2 (5 bases). Germline V CDR1 and CDR2: SGHTA, FQGNSA. Trimming stripped 1 base from V and 4 bases from J, with 18 bases between. This CDR3 is 17 amino acids long. CDR3 DNA sequence: TGTGCCAGCAGCTTAGGTCTGGTAGGGAGCCGGGCAGATACGCAGTATTTT. Its translation: CASSLGLVGSRADTQYF. Using reference TRBV7-2 and TRBJ2-3 for the parts outside the CDR3, the full variable domain is GAGVSQSPSNKVTEKGKDVELRCDPISGHTALYWYRQSLGQGLEFLIYFQGNSAPDKSGLPSDRFSAERTGGSVSTLTIQRTQQEDSAVYLCASSLGLVGSRADTQYFGPGTRLTVL.

The CDR3 nucleotides read TGTGCCAGCAGTGTCAGTTTACAGACTGAAGCTTTCTTT. Its protein is CASSVSLQTEAFF. The chain couples TRBV6-4 to TRBJ1-1; D is unresolved. The germline V and J ends were trimmed by 4 bases and 5 bases, with 11 bases remaining between them. Per germline, CDR1 MRHNA and CDR2 SNTAGT. The CDR3 totals 13 residues.

V usage is TRBV27 and J usage is TRBJ2-7; possibly TRBD2 for D (6 bases). CDR1 is MNHEY, CDR2 SMNVEV, per germline (reference sequence). V was shortened by 3 bases and J by 6 bases, with 12 bases between the two germline ends. The CDR3 has 13 residues. CDR3 nucleotide sequence: TGTGCCAGCAGTTTCGGGGGTACCAGCGAGCAGTACTTC. Translating gives CASSFGGTSEQYF.

At least ten counts were recorded for this clone. The chain joins TRBV12-5 to TRBJ2-5, with 7 bases identical to TRBD1. The CDR3 extends over 16 amino acids. V was pared by 1 base and J by 3 bases, with 8 bases of the junction left unmatched. The germline CDR1 and CDR2 sequences are LGHNT and FRNRAP. The CDR3 DNA is TGTGCTAGTGGTTTGGGGGTGGGACAGCCTGAAGAGACCCAGTACTTC. It is translated as CASGLGVGQPEETQYF.